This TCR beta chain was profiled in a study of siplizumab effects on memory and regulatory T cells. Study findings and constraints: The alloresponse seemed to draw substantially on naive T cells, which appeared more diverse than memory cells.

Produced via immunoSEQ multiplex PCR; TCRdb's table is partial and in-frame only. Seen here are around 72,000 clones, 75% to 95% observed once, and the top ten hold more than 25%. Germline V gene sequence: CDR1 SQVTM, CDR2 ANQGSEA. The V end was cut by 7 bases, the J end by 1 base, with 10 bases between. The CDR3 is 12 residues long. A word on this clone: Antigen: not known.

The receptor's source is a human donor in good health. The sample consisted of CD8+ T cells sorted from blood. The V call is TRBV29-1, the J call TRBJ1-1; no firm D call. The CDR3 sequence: CSGLIENTEAFF. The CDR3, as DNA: TGCAGCGGTCTGATAGAGAACACTGAAGCTTTCTTT.